This T cell receptor beta chain is from a study of tumor-infiltrating lymphocytes in primary liver carcinoma. Constant-region priming of approximately 500 ng total RNA yielded TCR beta cDNA. It was through three nested multiplex PCR rounds of slightly modified ARM-PCR that TCR beta libraries arose. The first two PCR rounds used TRBV1-TRBV30 forward primers with a C-beta reverse primer, roughly 10 cycles each. TCRdb re-called the multiplex PCR reads with MiXCR, one entry per CDR3 protein. The data hold some 180,000 distinct CDR3 sequences, with around 85% observed a single time. The CDR3 sequence is 15 residues long. V was clipped by 5 bases and J by 1 base; unmatched bases: 5. Unsorted bulk tissue (20-30 mg) underwent RNA and DNA co-extraction. For each tumor, five separate regions were sampled. General study results and limits: Pairs of tumor regions overlapped more than tumor-adjacent and tumor-blood pairs did.

By share of the sample, this clonotype is medium-sized. Antigen: not known. The chain uses TRBV12-3 or TRBV12-4 and TRBJ1-1, with 9 bases fitting TRBD1. Sequencing used tumor tissue from primary liver carcinoma. This TCR was sampled from a man aged 35-49 years with primary liver carcinoma and hepatitis B virus infection. CDR3 sequence (DNA): TGTGCCAGCAGTAGACCGGGACAGGGGAACACTGAAGCTTTCTTT. It translates to CASSRPGQGNTEAFF.